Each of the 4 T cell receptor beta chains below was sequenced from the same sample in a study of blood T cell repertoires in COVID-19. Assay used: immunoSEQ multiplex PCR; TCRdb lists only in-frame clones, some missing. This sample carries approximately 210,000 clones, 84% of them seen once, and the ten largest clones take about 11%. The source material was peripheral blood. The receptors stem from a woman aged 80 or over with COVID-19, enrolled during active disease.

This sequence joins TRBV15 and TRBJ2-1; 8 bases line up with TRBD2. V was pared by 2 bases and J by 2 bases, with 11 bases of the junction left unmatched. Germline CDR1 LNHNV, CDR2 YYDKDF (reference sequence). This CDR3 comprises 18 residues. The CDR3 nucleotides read TGTGCCACCAGCAGAAAACCCAATAGCGGGGACCCCTACAATGAGCAGTTCTTC. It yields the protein CATSRKPNSGDPYNEQFF.

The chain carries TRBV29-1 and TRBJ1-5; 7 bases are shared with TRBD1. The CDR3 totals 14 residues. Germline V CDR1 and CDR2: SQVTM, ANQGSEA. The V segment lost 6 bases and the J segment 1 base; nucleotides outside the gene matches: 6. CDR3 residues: CSVQTGMSNQPQHF. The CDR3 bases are TGCAGCGTCCAGACAGGGATGAGCAATCAGCCCCAGCATTTT.

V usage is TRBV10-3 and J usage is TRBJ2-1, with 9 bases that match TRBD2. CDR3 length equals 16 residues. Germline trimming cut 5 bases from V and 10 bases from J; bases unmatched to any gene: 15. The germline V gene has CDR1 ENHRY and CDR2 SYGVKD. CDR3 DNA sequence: TGTGCCATCAGTCCCGGGACTAGCTCCCCGCAATCAGAGCAGTTCTTC. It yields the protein CAISPGTSSPQSEQFF.

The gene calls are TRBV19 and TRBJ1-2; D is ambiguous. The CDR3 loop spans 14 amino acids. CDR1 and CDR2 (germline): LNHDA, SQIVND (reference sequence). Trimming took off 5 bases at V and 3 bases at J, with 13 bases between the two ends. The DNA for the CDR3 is TGTGCCAGTAGTCTAGGAATGGGCGACTATGGCTACACCTTC. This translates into CASSLGMGDYGYTF.